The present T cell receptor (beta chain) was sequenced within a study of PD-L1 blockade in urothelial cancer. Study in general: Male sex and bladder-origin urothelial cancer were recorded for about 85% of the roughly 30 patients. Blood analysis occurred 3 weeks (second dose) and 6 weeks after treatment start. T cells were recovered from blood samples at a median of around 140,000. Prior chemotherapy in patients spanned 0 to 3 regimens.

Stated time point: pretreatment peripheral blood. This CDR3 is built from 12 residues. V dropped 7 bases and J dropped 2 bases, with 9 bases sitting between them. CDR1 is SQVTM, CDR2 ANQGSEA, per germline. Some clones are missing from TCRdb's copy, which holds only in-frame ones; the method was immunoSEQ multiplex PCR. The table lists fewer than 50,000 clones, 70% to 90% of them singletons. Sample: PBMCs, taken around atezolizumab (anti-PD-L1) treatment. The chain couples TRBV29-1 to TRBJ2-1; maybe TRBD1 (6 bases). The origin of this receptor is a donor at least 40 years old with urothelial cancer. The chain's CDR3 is CSGGQTYNEQFF. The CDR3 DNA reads TGCAGCGGAGGACAGACCTACAATGAGCAGTTCTTC.